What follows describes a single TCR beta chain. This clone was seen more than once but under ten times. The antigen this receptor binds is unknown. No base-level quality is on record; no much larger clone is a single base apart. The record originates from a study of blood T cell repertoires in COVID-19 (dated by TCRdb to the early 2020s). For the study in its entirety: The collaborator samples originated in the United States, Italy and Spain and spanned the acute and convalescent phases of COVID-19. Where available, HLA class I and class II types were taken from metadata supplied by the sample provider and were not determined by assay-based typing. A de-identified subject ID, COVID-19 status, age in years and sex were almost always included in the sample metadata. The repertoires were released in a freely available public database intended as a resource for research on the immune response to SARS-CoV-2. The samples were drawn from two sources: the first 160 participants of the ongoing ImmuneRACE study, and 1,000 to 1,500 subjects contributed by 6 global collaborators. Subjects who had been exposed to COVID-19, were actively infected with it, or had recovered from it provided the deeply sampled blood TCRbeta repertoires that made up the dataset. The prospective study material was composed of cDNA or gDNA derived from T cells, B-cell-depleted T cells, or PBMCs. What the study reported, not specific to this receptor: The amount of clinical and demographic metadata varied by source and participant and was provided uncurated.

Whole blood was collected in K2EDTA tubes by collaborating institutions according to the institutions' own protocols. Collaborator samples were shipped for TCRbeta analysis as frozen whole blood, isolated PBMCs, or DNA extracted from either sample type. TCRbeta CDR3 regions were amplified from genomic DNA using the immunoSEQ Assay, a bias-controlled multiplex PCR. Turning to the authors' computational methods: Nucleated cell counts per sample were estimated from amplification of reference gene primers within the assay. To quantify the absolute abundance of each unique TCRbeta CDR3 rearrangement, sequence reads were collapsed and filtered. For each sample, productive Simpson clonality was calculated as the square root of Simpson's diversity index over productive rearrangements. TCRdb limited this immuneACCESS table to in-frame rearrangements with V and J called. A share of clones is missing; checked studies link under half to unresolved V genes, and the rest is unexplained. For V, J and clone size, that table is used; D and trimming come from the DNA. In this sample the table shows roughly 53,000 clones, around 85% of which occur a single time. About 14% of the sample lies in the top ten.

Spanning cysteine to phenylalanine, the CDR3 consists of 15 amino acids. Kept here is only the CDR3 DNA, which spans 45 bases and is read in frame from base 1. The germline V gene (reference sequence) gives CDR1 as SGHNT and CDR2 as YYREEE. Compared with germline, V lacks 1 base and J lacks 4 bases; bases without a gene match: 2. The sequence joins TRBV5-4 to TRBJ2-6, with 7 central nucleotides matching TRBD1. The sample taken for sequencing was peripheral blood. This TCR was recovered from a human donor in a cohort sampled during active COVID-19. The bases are TGTGCCAGCAGCTTGACAGGGGCAGGGGCCAACGTCCTGACTTTC. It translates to CASSLTGAGANVLTF.